These 5 T cell receptor beta chains were sequenced from one sample in a study of blood T cell repertoires in COVID-19. Sequencing used immunoSEQ multiplex PCR; TCRdb keeps in-frame clones, though not all of them. This repertoire shows about 360,000 clones, around 82% found once; its top ten account for around 3%. The sequencing sample was made of peripheral blood. These receptors were collected from a man aged 25 to 40 with active or convalescent COVID-19.

The V and J genes are TRBV13 and TRBJ2-7, with D maybe TRBD2 (6 bases). The CDR3 contains 15 residues. Germline CDR1 and CDR2: PRHDT and FYEKMQ (reference sequence). V was shortened by 5 bases and J by 0 bases, with 14 bases between the two germline ends. CDR3 protein: CASSPGGLSSYEQYF. In nucleotides, the CDR3 is TGTGCCAGCAGCCCTGGAGGGCTTAGCTCCTACGAGCAGTACTTC. Filled out from reference TRBV13 and TRBJ2-7, the complete variable domain reads AAGVIQSPRHLIKEKRETATLKCYPIPRHDTVYWYQQGPGQDPQFLISFYEKMQSDKGSIPDRFSAQQFSDYHSELNMSSLELGDSALYFCASSPGGLSSYEQYFGPGTRLTVT.

The genes are TRBV9 and TRBJ2-2; TRBD2 aligns across 9 bases. The germline V gene has CDR1 SGDLS and CDR2 YYNGEE. V shed 3 bases and J 6 bases; nucleotides not matched to a gene: 12. The CDR3 extends over 17 amino acids. The CDR3 nucleotides read TGTGCCAGCAGCGCCCTCGACGGGCTAGCGGGATCCGGGGAGCTGTTTTTT. Encoded protein: CASSALDGLAGSGELFF.

The chain couples TRBV6-2 or TRBV6-3 to TRBJ2-7; D is ambiguous. V was cut by 5 bases and J by 3 bases, with 17 bases left in between. The germline CDR1 and CDR2 sequences are MNHEY and SVGEGT. The CDR3 spans 15 residues. Here the CDR3 reads CASSGQMAEDYEQYF. The CDR3 coding sequence is TGTGCCAGCAGTGGCCAGATGGCCGAGGACTACGAGCAGTACTTC.

J is TRBJ1-6 and V is TRBV4-1; 8 nucleotides match TRBD1. CDR1 is MGHRA, CDR2 YSYEKL, per germline. CDR3 length: 16 amino acids. Losses at the gene ends were 1 base for V and 7 bases for J; bases not matched to a gene: 6. CDR3 sequence: CASSQAGGEVNSPLHF. In DNA form, the CDR3 reads TGCGCCAGCAGCCAAGCAGGGGGCGAAGTGAATTCACCCCTCCACTTT.

The sample holds one count of this clone. The V and J genes are TRBV6-5 and TRBJ2-1; tentative D call: TRBD2 (5 bases). Trimming left V 6 bases short and J 4 bases short, with 7 bases between. The germline CDR1 and CDR2 sequences are MNHEY and SVGAGI. The CDR3 runs 12 residues. CDR3 nucleotides: TGTGCCAGCAGGGGAGATTACAATGAGCAGTTCTTC. Amino acid sequence: CASRGDYNEQFF.